This TCR beta chain was captured by sequencing in a study of CD8 T cells in Susac syndrome. Findings and limits, study-wide: The TCR sequencing and HLA analysis in the study involved a relatively small number of individuals, as the study acknowledged.

With random hexamers, reverse transcription was performed on about 0.5 to 1 ug of RNA. TCRdb re-called the immunoSEQ multiplex PCR reads with MiXCR, one entry per CDR3 protein. The table records 100,000 to 150,000 distinct CDR3 sequences, roughly 96% of them present only once. This CDR3 is 13 amino acids long. The V gene lost 3 bases and the J gene lost 5 bases, with 10 bases spanning the gap. Germline lookup yields CDR1 KGHSH and CDR2 LQKENI. This clonotype was counted a single time. The antigen is not known. This TCR was sampled from a human donor in good health. This chain connects TRBV18 to TRBJ2-5, with TRBD2 as a possible D gene (6 bases). The sample taken for sequencing was CD4+ T cells from PBMCs. The CDR3 protein is CASSPRGLETQYF. CDR3 DNA sequence: TGTGCCAGCTCACCGCGGGGTCTGGAGACCCAGTACTTC. The variable domain in full, completed from reference TRBV18 and TRBJ2-5, reads NAGVMQNPRHLVRRRGQEARLRCSPMKGHSHVYWYRQLPEEGLKFMVYLQKENIIDESGMPKERFSAEFPKEGPSILRIQQVVRGDSAAYFCASSPRGLETQYFGPGTRLLVL.